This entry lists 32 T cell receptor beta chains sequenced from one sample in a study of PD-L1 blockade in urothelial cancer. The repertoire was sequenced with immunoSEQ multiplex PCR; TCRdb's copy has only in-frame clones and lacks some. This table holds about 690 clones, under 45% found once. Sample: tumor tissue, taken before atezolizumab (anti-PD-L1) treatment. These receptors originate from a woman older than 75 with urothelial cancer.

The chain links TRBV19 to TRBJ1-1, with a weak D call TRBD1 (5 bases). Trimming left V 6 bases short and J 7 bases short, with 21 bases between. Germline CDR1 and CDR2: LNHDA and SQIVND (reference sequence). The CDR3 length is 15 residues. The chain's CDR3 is CASSNPGTRYLEAFF. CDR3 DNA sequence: TGTGCCAGTAGCAACCCCGGGACGCGGTACCTTGAAGCTTTCTTT.

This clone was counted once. The CDR3 nucleotides are TGCGCCAGCAGTGACTGGACAGTATCCCTCTACGAGCAGTACTTC. Protein: CASSDWTVSLYEQYF. This chain connects TRBV10-1 to TRBJ2-7, with D tentatively TRBD1 (6 bases). Germline V gene sequence: CDR1 WNHNN, CDR2 SYGVQD (reference sequence). CDR3 length: 15 residues. Trimming shortened V by 3 bases and J by 3 bases, and 15 bases separated the two germline ends.

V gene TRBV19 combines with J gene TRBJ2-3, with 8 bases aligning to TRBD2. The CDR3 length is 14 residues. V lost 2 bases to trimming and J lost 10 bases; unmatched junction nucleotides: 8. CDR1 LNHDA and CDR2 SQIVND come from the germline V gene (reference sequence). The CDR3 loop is CASSIPGLESAQYF. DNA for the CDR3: TGTGCCAGTAGTATACCGGGACTAGAATCGGCGCAGTATTTT.

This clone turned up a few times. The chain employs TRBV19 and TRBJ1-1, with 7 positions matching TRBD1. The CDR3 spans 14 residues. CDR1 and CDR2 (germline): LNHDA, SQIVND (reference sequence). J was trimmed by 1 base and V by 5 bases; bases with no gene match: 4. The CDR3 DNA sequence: TGTGCCAGTAGTTTCAGGGGGGAGAACACTGAAGCTTTCTTT. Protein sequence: CASSFRGENTEAFF.

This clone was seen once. The CDR3 DNA follows: TGTGCCAGCTCACCCACTCTTTACGAGCAGTACTTC. Residues: CASSPTLYEQYF. The genes are TRBV18 and TRBJ2-7; D remains unclear. This CDR3 region has 12 residues. CDR1 KGHSH and CDR2 LQKENI come from the germline V gene. V gave up 3 bases and J gave up 4 bases, with 7 bases separating them.

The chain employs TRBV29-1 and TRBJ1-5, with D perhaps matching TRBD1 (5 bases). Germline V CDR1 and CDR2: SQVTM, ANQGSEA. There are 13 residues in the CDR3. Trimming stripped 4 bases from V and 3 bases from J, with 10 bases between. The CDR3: CSVVQGLNQPQHF. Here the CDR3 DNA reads TGCAGCGTTGTGCAGGGCCTCAATCAGCCCCAGCATTTT.

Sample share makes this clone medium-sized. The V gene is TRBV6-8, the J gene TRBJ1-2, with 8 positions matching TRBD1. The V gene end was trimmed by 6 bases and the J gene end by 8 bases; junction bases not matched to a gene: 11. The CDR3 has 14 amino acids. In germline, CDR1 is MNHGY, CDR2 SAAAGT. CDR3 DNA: TGTGCCAGCAGCCTACCGGGACAGGCATTGGGCTACACCTTC. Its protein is CASSLPGQALGYTF.

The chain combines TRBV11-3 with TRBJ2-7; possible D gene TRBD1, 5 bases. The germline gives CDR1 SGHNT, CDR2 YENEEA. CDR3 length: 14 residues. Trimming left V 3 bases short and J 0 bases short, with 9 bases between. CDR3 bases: TGTGCCAGCAGCTTGGGCAGGGCCTCCTACGAGCAGTACTTC. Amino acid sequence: CASSLGRASYEQYF. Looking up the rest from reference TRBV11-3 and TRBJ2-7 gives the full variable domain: EAGVVQSPRYKIIEKKQPVAFWCNPISGHNTLYWYLQNLGQGPELLIRYENEEAVDDSQLPKDRFSAERLKGVDSTLKIQPAELGDSAVYLCASSLGRASYEQYFGPGTRLTVT.

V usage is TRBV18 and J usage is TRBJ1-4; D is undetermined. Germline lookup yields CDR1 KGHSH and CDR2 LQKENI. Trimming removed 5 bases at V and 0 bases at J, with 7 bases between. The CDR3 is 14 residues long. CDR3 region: CASSNRATNEKLFF. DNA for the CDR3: TGTGCCAGCTCAAACAGAGCAACTAATGAAAAACTGTTTTTT.

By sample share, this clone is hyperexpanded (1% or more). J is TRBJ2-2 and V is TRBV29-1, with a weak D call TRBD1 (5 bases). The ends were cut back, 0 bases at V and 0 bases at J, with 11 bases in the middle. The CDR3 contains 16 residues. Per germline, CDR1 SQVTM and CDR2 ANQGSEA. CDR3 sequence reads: CSVEDLQGTNTGELFF. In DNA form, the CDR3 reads TGCAGCGTTGAAGATCTTCAGGGAACGAACACCGGGGAGCTGTTTTTT.

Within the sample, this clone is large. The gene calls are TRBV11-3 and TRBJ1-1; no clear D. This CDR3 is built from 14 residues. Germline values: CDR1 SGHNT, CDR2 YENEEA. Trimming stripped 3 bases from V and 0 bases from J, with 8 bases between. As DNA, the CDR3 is TGTGCCAGCAGCTTCGGCGATCTGAACACTGAAGCTTTCTTT. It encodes CASSFGDLNTEAFF.

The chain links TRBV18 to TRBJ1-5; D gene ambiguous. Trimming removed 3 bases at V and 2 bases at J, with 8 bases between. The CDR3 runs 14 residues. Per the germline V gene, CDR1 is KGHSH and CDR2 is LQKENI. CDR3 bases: TGTGCCAGCTCACCCAAAGTTGGCAATCAGCCCCAGCATTTT. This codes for CASSPKVGNQPQHF.

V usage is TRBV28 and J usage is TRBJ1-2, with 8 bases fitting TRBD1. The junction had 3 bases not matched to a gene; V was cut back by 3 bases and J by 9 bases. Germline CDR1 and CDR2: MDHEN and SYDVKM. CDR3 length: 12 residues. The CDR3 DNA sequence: TGTGCCAGCAGTTTGGACAGGGACAGCTACACCTTC. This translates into CASSLDRDSYTF.

CDR3 sequence: CASSPIGRVHNYGYTF. The CDR3 DNA follows: TGTGCCAGCAGCCCTATAGGGCGGGTACATAACTATGGCTACACCTTC. J is TRBJ1-2 and V is TRBV14; no reliable D call. The V gene lost 4 bases and the J gene lost 1 base, with 16 bases spanning the gap. Germline CDR1 is SGHDN and CDR2 is FVKESK. The CDR3 is 16 residues long.

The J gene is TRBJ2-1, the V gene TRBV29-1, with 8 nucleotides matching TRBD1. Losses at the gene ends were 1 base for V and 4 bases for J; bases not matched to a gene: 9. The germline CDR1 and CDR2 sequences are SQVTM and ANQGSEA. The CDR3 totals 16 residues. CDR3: CSVEAGGQVWYNEQFF. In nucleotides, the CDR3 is TGCAGCGTTGAAGCCGGGGGACAGGTCTGGTACAATGAGCAGTTCTTC.

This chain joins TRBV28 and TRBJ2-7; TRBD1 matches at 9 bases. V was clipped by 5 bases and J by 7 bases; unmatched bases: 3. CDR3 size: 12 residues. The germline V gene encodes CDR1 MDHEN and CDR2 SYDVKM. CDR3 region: CASSPTGGEQYF. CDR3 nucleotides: TGTGCCAGCAGTCCGACAGGGGGTGAGCAGTACTTC.

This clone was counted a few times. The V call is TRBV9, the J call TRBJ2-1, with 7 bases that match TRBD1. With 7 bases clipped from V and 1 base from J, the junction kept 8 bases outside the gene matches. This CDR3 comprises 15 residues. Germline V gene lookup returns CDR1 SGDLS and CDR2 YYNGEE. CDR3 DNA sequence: TGTGCCAGCGGATCGACAGGGATTTCCTACAATGAGCAGTTCTTC. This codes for CASGSTGISYNEQFF.

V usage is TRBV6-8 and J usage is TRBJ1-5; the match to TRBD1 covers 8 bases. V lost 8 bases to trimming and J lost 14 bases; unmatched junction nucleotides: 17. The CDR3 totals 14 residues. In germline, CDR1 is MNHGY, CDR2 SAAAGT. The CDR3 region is CASSISGQGSGEHF. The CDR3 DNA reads TGTGCCAGCTCTATATCCGGACAGGGCTCGGGGGAGCATTTT.

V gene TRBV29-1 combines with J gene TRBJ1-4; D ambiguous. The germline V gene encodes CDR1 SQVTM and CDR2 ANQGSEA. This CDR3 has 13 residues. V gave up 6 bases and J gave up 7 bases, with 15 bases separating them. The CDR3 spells CSVQLSGGEKLFF. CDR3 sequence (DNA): TGCAGCGTCCAGTTATCGGGAGGTGAAAAACTGTTTTTT.

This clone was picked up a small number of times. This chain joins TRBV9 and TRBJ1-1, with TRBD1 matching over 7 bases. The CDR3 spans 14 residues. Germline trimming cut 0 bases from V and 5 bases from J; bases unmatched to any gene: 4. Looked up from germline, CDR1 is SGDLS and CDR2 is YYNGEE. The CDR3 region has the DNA TGTGCCAGCAGCGTAGTGTCAGGGGGGACTGAAGCTTTCTTT. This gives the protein CASSVVSGGTEAFF. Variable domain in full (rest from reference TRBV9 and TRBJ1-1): DSGVTQTPKHLITATGQRVTLRCSPRSGDLSVYWYQQSLDQGLQFLIQYYNGEERAKGNILERFSAQQFPDLHSELNLSSLELGDSALYFCASSVVSGGTEAFFGQGTRLTVV.

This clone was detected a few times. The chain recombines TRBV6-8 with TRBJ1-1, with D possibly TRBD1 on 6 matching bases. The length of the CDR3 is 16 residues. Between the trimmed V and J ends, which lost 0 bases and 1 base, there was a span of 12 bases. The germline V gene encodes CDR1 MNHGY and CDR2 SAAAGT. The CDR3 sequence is CASSYSRGAPNTEAFF. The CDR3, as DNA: TGTGCCAGCAGTTACTCGCGGGGGGCCCCGAACACTGAAGCTTTCTTT.

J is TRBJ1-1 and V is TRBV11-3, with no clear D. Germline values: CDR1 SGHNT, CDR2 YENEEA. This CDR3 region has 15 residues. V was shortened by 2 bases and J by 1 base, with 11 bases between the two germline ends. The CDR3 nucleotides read TGTGCCAGCAGCTTAAATGGATACAAGAACACTGAAGCTTTCTTT. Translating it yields CASSLNGYKNTEAFF.

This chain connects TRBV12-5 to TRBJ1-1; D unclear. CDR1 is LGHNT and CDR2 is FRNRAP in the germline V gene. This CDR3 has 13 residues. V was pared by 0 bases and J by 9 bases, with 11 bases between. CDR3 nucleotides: TGTGCTAGTGGTTTGGTAGGCGGGGAGCAAGCTTTCTTT. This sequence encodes CASGLVGGEQAFF.

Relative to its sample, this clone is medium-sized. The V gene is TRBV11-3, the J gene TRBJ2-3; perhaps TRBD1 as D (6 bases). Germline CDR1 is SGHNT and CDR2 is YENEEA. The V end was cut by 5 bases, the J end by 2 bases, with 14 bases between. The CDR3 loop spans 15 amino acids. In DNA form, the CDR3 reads TGTGCCAGCAGCCTGCGACAGGCTCTCACAGATACGCAGTATTTT. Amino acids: CASSLRQALTDTQYF.

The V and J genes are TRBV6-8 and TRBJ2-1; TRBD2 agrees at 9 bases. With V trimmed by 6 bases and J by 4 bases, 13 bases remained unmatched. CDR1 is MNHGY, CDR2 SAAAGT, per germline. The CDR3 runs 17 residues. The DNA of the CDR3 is TGTGCCAGCAGCATCCTCCTTAGCGGGAGCCGTTACAATGAGCAGTTCTTC. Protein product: CASSILLSGSRYNEQFF.

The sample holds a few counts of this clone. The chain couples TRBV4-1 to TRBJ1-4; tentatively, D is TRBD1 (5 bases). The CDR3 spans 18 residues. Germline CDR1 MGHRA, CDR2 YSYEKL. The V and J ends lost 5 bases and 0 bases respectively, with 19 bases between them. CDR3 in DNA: TGCGCCAGCAGCTACTGGGCGGGGCAGGGATCAACTAATGAAAAACTGTTTTTT. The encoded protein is CASSYWAGQGSTNEKLFF.

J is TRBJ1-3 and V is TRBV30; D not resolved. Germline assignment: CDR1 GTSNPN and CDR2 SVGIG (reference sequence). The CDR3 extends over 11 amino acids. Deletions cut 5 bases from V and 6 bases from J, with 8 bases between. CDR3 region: CAWGRANTIYF. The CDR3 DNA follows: TGTGCCTGGGGGCGCGCAAACACCATATATTTT.

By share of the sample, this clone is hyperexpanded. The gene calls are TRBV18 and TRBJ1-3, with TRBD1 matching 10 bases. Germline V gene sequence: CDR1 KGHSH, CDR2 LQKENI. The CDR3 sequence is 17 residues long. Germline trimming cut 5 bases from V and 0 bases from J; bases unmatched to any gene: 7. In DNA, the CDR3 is TGTGCCAGCTCATTTCGACAGGGGGCAAGCTCTGGAAACACCATATATTTT. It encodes CASSFRQGASSGNTIYF.

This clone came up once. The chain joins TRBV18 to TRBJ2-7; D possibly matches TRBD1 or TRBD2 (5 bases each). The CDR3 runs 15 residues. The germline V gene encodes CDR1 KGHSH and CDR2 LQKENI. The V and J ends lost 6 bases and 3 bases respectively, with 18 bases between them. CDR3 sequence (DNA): TGTGCCAGCTCGCTCTCCGGGACCGCTCTCTACGAGCAGTACTTC. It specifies CASSLSGTALYEQYF.

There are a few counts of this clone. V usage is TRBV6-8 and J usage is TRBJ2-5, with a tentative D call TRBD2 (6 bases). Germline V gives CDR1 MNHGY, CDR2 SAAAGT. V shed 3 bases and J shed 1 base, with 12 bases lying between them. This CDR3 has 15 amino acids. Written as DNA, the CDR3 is TGTGCCAGCAGTTATGGAGCGGGTATCCAAGAGACCCAGTACTTC. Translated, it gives CASSYGAGIQETQYF.

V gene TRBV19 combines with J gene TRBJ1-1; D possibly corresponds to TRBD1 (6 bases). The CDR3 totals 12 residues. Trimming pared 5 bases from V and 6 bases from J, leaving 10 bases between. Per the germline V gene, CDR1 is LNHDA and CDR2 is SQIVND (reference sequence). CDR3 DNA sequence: TGTGCCAGTAGTTTTGGGGGCGCTGAAGCTTTCTTT. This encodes CASSFGGAEAFF.

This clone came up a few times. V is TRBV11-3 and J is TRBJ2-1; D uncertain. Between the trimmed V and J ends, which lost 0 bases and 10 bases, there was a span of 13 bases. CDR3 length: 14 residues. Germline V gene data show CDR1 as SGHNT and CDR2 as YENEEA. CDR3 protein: CASSLDSLAREQFF. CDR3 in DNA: TGTGCCAGCAGCTTAGATAGTTTAGCTAGGGAGCAGTTCTTC. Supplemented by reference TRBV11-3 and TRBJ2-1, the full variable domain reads EAGVVQSPRYKIIEKKQPVAFWCNPISGHNTLYWYLQNLGQGPELLIRYENEEAVDDSQLPKDRFSAERLKGVDSTLKIQPAELGDSAVYLCASSLDSLAREQFFGPGTRLTVL.